Reported below is one T cell receptor (beta chain). The antigen remains undetermined. HIV-negative, healthy adults without recent acute infections or vaccinations were the donors. Per the germline V gene, CDR1 is SQVTM and CDR2 is ANQGSEA. The CDR3 loop spans 15 amino acids. The V end lost 2 bases, the J end lost 1 base, and 15 bases lay between the germline ends. Using immunoSEQ multiplex PCR, the repertoire was profiled, and TCRdb retains in-frame clones only, with some absent. The data hold around 2.5 million clones, with approximately 93% observed a single time. The data originate from a study of shared clonotypes between healthy human individuals. General observations from the study: Some naive CD4 clonotypes, around 4.7%, turned up in common across a few donors. Sorted-subset samples were not fully sequenced, rarefaction indicated.

V usage is TRBV29-1 and J usage is TRBJ2-7; D remains ambiguous. Material for sequencing was naive CD4+ T cells from PBMCs. Subset reported: CD45RA+ positively selected. This sequence was found in a man in his late teens or twenties in good health. Some clones in this sample may be carry-over from other donors' samples. The CDR3 protein is CSVELAVQQSYEQYF. CDR3 in DNA: TGCAGCGTTGAATTAGCTGTACAGCAGTCCTACGAGCAGTACTTC.